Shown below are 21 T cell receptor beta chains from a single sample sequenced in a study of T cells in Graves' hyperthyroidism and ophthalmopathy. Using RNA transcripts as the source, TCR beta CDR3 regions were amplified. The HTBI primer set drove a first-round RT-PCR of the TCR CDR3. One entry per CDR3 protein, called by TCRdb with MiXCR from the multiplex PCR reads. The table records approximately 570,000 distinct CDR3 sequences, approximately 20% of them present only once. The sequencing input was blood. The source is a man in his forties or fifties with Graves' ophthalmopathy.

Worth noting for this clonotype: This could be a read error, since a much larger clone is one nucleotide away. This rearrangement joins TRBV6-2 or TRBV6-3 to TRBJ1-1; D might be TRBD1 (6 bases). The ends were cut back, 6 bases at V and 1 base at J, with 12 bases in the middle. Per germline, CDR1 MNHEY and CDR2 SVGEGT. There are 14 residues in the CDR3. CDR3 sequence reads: CASSWTDPNTEAFF. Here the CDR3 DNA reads TGTGCCAGCAGCTGGACAGACCCGAACACTGAAGCTTTCTTT.

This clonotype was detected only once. In nucleotides, the CDR3 is TGTGCCAGCAGTTTTTTGGGGCGTATTGAAGCTTTCTTT. It yields the protein CASSFLGRIEAFF. The chain recombines TRBV6-9 with TRBJ1-1; D perhaps matches TRBD1 (5 bases). The CDR3 sequence is 13 residues long. With 4 bases removed from V and 7 bases from J, the gap between germline ends came to 13 bases. CDR1 is MNHGY and CDR2 is SVAAGI in the germline V gene.

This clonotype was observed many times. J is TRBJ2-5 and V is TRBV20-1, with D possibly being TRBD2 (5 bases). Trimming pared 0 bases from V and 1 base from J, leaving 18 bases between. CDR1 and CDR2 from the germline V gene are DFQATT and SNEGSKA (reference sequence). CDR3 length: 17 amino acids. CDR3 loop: CSARESRPGLAQETQYF. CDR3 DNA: TGCAGTGCTAGAGAATCCCGCCCGGGGTTGGCCCAAGAGACCCAGTACTTC.

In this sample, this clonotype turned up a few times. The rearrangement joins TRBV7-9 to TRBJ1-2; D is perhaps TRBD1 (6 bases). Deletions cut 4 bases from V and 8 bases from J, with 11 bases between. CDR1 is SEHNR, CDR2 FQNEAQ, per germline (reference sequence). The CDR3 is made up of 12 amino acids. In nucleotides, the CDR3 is TGTGCCAGCAGCTCCACAGGGACCGGCTACACCTTC. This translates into CASSSTGTGYTF.

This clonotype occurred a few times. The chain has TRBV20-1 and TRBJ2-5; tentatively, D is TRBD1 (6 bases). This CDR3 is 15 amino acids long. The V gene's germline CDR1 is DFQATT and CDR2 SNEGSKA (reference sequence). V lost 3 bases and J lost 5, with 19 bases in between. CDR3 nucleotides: TGCAGTGCTAGTATTATAGGGGGAAGAGCGGAGACCCAGTACTTC. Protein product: CSASIIGGRAETQYF.

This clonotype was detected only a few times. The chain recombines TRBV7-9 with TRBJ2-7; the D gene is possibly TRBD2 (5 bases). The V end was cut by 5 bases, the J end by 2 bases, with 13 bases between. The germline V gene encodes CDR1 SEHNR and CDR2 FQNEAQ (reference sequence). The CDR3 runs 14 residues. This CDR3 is CASSMTGIPYEQYF. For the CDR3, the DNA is TGTGCCAGCAGCATGACCGGGATCCCCTACGAGCAGTACTTC.

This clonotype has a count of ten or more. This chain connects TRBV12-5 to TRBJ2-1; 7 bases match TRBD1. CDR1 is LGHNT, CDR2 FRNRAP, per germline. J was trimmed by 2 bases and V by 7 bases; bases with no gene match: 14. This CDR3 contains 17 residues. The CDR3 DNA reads TGTGCTAGTGATTCTAAGCGGTGGACAGGAACCTACAATGAGCAGTTCTTC. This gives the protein CASDSKRWTGTYNEQFF.

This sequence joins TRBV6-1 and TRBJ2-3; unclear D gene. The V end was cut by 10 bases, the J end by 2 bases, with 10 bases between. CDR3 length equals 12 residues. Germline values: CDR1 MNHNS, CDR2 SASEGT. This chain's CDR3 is CATVGSTDTQYF. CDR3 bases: TGTGCCACCGTGGGCTCCACAGATACGCAGTATTTT.

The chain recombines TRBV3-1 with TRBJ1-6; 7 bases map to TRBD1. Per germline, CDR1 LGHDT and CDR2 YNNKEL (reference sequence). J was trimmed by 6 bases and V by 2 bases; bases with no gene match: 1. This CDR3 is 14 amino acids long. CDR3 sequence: CASSQNRGNSPLHF. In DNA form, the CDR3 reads TGTGCCAGCAGCCAAAACAGGGGTAATTCACCCCTCCACTTT.

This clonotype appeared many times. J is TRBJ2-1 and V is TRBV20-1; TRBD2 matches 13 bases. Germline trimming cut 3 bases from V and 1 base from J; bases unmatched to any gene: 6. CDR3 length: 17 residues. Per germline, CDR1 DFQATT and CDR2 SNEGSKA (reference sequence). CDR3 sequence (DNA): TGCAGTGCTAGCCCCCTGACTAGCGGGGGGTCCTACAATGAGCAGTTCTTC. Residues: CSASPLTSGGSYNEQFF.

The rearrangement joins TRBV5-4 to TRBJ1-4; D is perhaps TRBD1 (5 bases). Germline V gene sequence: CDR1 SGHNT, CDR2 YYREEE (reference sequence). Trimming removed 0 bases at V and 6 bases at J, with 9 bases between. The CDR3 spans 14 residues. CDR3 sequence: CASSLDSGDEKLFF. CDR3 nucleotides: TGTGCCAGCAGCTTGGATTCGGGGGATGAAAAACTGTTTTTT. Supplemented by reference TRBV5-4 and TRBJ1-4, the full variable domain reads ETGVTQSPTHLIKTRGQQVTLRCSSQSGHNTVSWYQQALGQGPQFIFQYYREEENGRGNFPPRFSGLQFPNYSSELNVNALELDDSALYLCASSLDSGDEKLFFGSGTQLSVL.

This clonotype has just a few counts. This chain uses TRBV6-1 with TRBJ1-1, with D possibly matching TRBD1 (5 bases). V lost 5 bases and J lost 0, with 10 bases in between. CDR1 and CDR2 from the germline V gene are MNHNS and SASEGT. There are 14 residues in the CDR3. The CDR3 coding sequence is TGTGCCAGCAGTCGACAGCAACTGAACACTGAAGCTTTCTTT. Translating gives CASSRQQLNTEAFF.

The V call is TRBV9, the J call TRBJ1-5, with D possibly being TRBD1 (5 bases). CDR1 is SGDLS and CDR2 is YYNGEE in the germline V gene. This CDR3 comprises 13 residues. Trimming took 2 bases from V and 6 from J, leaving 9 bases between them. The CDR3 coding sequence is TGTGCCAGCAGCGTGGGGGATAGTCAGCCCCAGCATTTT. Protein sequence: CASSVGDSQPQHF.

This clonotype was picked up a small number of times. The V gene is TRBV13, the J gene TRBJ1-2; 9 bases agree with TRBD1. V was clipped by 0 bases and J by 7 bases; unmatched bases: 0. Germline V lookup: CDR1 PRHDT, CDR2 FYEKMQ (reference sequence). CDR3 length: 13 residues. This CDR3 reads CASSLGDRGGYTF. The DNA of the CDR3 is TGTGCCAGCAGCTTAGGGGACAGGGGTGGCTACACCTTC.

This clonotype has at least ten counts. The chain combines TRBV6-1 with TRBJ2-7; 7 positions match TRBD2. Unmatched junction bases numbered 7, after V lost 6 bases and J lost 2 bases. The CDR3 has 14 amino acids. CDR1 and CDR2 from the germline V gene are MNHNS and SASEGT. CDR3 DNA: TGTGCCAGCAGCAGGGAGGGCCTGACCTACGAGCAGTACTTC. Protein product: CASSREGLTYEQYF.

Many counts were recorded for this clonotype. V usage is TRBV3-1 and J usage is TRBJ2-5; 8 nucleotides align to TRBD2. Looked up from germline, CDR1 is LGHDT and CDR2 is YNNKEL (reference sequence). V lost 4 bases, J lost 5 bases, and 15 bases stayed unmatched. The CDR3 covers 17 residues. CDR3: CASSPSRRISGAETQYF. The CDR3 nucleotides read TGTGCCAGCAGCCCCTCCCGTAGGATTAGCGGGGCCGAGACCCAGTACTTC.

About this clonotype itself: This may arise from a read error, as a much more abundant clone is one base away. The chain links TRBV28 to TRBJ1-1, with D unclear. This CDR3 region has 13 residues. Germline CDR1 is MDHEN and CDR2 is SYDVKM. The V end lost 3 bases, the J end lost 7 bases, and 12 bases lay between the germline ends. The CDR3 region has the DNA TGTGCCAGCAGTTTCCGGGGATATATTGAAGCTTTCTTT. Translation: CASSFRGYIEAFF. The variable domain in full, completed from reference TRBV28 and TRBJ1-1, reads DVKVTQSSRYLVKRTGEKVFLECVQDMDHENMFWYRQDPGLGLRLIYFSYDVKMKEKGDIPEGYSVSREKKERFSLILESASTNQTSMYLCASSFRGYIEAFFGQGTRLTVV.

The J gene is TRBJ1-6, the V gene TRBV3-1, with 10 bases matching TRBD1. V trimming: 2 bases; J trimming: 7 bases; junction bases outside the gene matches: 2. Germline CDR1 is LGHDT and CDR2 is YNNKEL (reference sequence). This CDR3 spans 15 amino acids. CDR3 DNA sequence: TGTGCCAGCAGCCAATCGGGACAGGGGAATTCACCCCTCCACTTT. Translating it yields CASSQSGQGNSPLHF.

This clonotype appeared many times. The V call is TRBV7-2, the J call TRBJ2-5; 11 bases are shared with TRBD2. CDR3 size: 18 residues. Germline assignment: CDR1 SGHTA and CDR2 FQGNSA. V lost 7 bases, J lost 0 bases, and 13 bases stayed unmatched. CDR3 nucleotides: TGTGCCAGCAACCAACCCGAGACTAGCGGGGAGTACCAAGAGACCCAGTACTTC. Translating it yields CASNQPETSGEYQETQYF.

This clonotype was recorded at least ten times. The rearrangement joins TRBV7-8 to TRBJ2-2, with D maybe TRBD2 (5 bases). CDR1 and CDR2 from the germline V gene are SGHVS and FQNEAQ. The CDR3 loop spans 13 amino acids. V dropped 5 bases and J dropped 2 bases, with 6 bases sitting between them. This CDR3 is CASSRENTGELFF. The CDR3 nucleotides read TGTGCCAGCAGCCGGGAAAACACCGGGGAGCTGTTTTTT.

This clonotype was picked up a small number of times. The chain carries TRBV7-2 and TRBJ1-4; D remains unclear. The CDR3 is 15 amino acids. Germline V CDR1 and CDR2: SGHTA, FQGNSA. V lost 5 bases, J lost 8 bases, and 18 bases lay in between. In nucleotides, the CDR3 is TGTGCCAGCAGCCCTAGATCGGGAGGAGGGGAAAAACTGTTTTTT. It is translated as CASSPRSGGGEKLFF.